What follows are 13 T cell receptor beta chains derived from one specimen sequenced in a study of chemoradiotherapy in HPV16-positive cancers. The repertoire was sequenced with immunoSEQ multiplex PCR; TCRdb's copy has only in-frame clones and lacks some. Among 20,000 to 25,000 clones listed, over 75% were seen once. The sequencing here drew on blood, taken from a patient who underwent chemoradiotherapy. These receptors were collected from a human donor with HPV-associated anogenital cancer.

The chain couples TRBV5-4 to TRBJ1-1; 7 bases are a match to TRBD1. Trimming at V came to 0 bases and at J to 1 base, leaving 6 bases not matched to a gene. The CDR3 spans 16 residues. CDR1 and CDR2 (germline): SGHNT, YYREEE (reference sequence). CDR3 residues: CASSLDPGTANTEAFF. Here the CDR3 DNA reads TGTGCCAGCAGCTTGGACCCCGGGACAGCGAACACTGAAGCTTTCTTT. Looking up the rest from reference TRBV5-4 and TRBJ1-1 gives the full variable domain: ETGVTQSPTHLIKTRGQQVTLRCSSQSGHNTVSWYQQALGQGPQFIFQYYREEENGRGNFPPRFSGLQFPNYSSELNVNALELDDSALYLCASSLDPGTANTEAFFGQGTRLTVV.

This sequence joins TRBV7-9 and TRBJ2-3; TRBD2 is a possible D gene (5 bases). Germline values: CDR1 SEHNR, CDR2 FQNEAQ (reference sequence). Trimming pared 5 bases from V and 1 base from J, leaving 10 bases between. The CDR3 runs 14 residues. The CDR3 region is CASSQAGGTDTQYF. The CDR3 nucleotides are TGTGCCAGCAGCCAGGCCGGGGGCACAGATACGCAGTATTTT.

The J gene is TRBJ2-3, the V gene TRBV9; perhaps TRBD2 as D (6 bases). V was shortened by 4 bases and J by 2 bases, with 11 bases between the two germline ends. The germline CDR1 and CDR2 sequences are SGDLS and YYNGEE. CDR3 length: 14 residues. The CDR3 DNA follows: TGTGCCAGCAGCCCGGGACTTACCACAGATACGCAGTATTTT. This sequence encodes CASSPGLTTDTQYF.

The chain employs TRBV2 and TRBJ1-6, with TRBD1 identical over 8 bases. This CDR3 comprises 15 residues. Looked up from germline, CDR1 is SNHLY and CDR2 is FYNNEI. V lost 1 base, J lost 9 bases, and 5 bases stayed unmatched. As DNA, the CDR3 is TGTGCCAGCAGTGAAGGTCAGGGGGCTGGTTCACCCCTCCACTTT. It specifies CASSEGQGAGSPLHF.

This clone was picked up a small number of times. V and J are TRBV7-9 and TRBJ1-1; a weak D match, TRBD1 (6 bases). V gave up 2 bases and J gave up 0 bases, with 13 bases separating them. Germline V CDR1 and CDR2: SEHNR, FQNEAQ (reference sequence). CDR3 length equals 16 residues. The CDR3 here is CASSLRQADLNTEAFF. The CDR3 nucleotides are TGTGCCAGCAGCTTAAGACAGGCCGACCTGAACACTGAAGCTTTCTTT.

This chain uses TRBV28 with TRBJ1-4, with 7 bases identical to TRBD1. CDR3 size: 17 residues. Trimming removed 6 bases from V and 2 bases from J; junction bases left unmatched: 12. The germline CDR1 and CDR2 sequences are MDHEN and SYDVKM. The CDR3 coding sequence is TGTGCCAGCAGCTATACTCCAGGGGGGGTCACTAATGAAAAACTGTTTTTT. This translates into CASSYTPGGVTNEKLFF.

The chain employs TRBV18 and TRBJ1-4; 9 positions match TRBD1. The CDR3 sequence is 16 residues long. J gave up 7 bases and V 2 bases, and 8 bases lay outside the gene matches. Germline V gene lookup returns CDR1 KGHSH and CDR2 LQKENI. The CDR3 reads CASSPIGGTGFEKLFF. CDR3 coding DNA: TGTGCCAGCTCACCAATCGGAGGGACAGGGTTTGAAAAACTGTTTTTT.

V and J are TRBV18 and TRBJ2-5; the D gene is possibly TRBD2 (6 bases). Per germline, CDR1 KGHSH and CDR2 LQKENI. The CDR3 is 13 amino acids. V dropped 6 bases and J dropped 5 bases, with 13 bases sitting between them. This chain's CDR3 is CASSRLGGETQYF. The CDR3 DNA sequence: TGTGCCAGCTCCCGCCTCGGAGGGGAGACCCAGTACTTC.

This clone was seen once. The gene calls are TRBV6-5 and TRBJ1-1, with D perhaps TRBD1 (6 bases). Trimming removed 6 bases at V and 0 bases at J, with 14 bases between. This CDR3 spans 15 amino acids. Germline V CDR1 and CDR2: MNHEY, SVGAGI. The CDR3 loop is CASSPDRTLNTEAFF. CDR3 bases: TGTGCCAGCAGCCCCGACAGGACCTTGAACACTGAAGCTTTCTTT.

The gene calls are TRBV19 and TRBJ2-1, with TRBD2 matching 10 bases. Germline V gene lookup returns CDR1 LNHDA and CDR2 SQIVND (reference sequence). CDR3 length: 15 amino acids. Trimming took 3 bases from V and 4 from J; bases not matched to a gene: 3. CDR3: CASSIRTSGYNEQFF. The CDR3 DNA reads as TGTGCCAGTAGTATCAGGACTAGCGGATACAATGAGCAGTTCTTC.

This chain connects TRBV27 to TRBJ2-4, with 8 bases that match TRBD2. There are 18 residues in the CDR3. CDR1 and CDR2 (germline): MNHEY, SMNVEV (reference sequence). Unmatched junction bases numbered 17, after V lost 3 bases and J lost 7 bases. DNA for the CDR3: TGTGCCAGCAGTTTTTATCACGGATCCGGGGGGGGTAGGAACATTCAGTACTTC. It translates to CASSFYHGSGGGRNIQYF.

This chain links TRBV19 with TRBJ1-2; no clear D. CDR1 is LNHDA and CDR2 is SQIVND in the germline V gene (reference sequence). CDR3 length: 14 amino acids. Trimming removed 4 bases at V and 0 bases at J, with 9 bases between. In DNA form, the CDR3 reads TGTGCCAGTAGTAAGGACGGAGCTAACTATGGCTACACCTTC. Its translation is CASSKDGANYGYTF.

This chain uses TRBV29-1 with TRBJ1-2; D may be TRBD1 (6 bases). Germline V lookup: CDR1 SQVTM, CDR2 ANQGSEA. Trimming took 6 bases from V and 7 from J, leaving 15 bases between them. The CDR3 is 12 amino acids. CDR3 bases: TGCAGCGTGGCGCGGGGGCAGGGTGGCTACACCTTC. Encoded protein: CSVARGQGGYTF.